A selection of T cell receptor beta chains follows, all from one sample in a study of blood T cell repertoires in COVID-19. Assay used: immunoSEQ multiplex PCR; TCRdb lists only in-frame clones, some missing. Of about 29,000 clones in the sample, approximately 84% were seen once. The sample taken for sequencing was peripheral blood. The receptors stem from an elderly man with active COVID-19. Each CDR3 is given without its conserved first and last residue. A clone size is listed for some rows: how often the clone was seen (once, few, many), or a class if it is expanded.

v_call: TRBV11-2; j_call: TRBJ2-5; clone_size: .; cdr3_aa: ASSLLDSKTQY
v_call: TRBV4-1; j_call: TRBJ2-1; clone_size: once; cdr3_aa: ASSQEVGGLYNEQF
v_call: TRBV6-6; j_call: TRBJ1-5; clone_size: medium-sized; cdr3_aa: ASSYYGTGGGQPQH
v_call: TRBV12-5; j_call: TRBJ1-6; clone_size: .; cdr3_aa: ASGSLTGFYNSPLH
v_call: TRBV5-1; j_call: TRBJ2-7; clone_size: once; cdr3_aa: ASSPGQNYEQY
v_call: TRBV9; j_call: TRBJ1-2; clone_size: .; cdr3_aa: ASSPSQGDYGYT
v_call: TRBV5-1; j_call: TRBJ2-5; clone_size: few; cdr3_aa: ASSLRSGGASGGETQY
v_call: TRBV12-3/TRBV12-4; j_call: TRBJ2-1; clone_size: .; cdr3_aa: ASSYQGNEQF
v_call: TRBV5-5; j_call: TRBJ1-6; clone_size: .; cdr3_aa: ASSSPGQGNSPLH
v_call: TRBV19; j_call: TRBJ2-7; clone_size: .; cdr3_aa: ASSRQGGAYEQY
v_call: TRBV30; j_call: TRBJ1-1; clone_size: .; cdr3_aa: AWSVPRGRAF
v_call: TRBV27; j_call: TRBJ2-2; clone_size: .; cdr3_aa: ASTLSQGIIPGELF
v_call: TRBV5-1; j_call: TRBJ2-7; clone_size: .; cdr3_aa: ASSQTSGGLYEQY
v_call: TRBV29-1; j_call: TRBJ2-3; clone_size: once; cdr3_aa: SVEGLADTDTQY
v_call: TRBV7-8; j_call: TRBJ1-6; clone_size: .; cdr3_aa: ASGPSSYNSPLH
v_call: TRBV15; j_call: TRBJ2-2; clone_size: .; cdr3_aa: ATSSGGGSVTGELF